Below, 13 T cell receptor beta chains from the same sample are listed, as sequenced in a study of identical twins' blood T cells. TCRdb ran MiXCR on the 5' RACE reads and lists one entry per CDR3 protein. The sample includes 300,000 to 450,000 distinct CDR3 sequences, 28% of them seen just once. The sequenced sample consisted of PBMCs. These receptors were taken from a woman between 18 and 55 years old in good health.

Comments on this clonotype: Compared with germline, one end of the junction differs, possibly owing to a read error. CDR3 in DNA: TGTACCAGCAGCCCCGATCGGAGGTTCTCCACCGGGGAGCTGTTTTTT. Amino acids: CTSSPDRRFSTGELFF. The gene calls are TRBV6-2 or TRBV6-3 and TRBJ2-2; D is possibly TRBD2 (5 bases). The germline V gene encodes CDR1 MNHEY and CDR2 SVGEGT. The CDR3 extends over 16 amino acids.

The V and J genes are TRBV10-3 and TRBJ1-6; D not certain. Germline V gene sequence: CDR1 ENHRY, CDR2 SYGVKD. The CDR3 is 12 residues long. The V and J ends lost 11 bases and 6 bases respectively, with 11 bases between them. CDR3 in amino acids: CAAGSGNSPLHF. The DNA of the CDR3 is TGTGCCGCTGGCTCCGGTAATTCACCCCTCCACTTT.

CDR3 loop: CASSAGTGKYF. CDR3 coding DNA: TGTGCCAGCAGTGCCGGGACAGGAAAGTATTTT. This chain uses TRBV6-6 with TRBJ2-3, with 8 bases that match TRBD1. Germline V gene lookup returns CDR1 MNHNY and CDR2 SVGAGI (reference sequence). This CDR3 spans 11 amino acids. With 5 bases clipped from V and 13 bases from J, the junction kept 5 bases outside the gene matches.

The chain joins TRBV11-3 to TRBJ2-7, with 7 positions matching TRBD1. V shed 1 base, J shed 3 bases, and the junction held 6 bases outside the gene matches. The CDR3 has 15 amino acids. CDR1 is SGHNT and CDR2 is YENEEA in the germline V gene. CDR3 in DNA: TGTGCCAGCAGCTTAGCACCCGGGACAGACTACGAGCAGTACTTC. It encodes CASSLAPGTDYEQYF.

The V gene is TRBV3-1, the J gene TRBJ1-1, with D perhaps matching TRBD1 (5 bases). The V end lost 0 bases, the J end lost 11 bases, and 10 bases lay between the germline ends. Germline V gene lookup returns CDR1 LGHDT and CDR2 YNNKEL (reference sequence). The CDR3 loop spans 12 amino acids. The CDR3 DNA sequence: TGTGCCAGCAGCCAAGAAACTGGGGCGGCTTTCTTT. As protein: CASSQETGAAFF.

This clonotype occurred many times. The genes are TRBV3-1 and TRBJ2-7; no clear D. Trimming removed 3 bases at V and 2 bases at J, with 5 bases between. The CDR3 has 12 amino acids. Germline CDR1 reads LGHDT; CDR2 reads YNNKEL (reference sequence). The CDR3 DNA sequence: TGTGCCAGCAGCCAGTATACCTACGAGCAGTACTTC. This sequence encodes CASSQYTYEQYF.

This rearrangement joins TRBV20-1 to TRBJ2-1, with D possibly being TRBD2 (6 bases). CDR1 and CDR2 from the germline V gene are DFQATT and SNEGSKA (reference sequence). The CDR3 extends over 14 amino acids. V was trimmed by 2 bases and J by 5 bases, leaving 13 bases between them. The CDR3 reads CSARPPPGDNEQFF. CDR3 nucleotide sequence: TGCAGTGCTAGACCCCCCCCGGGGGACAATGAGCAGTTCTTC.

This clonotype was seen many times. This chain joins TRBV11-2 and TRBJ1-6; D gene uncertain. There are 13 residues in the CDR3. Germline-derived CDR1 and CDR2 are SGHAT and FQNNGV. V was trimmed by 4 bases and J by 11 bases, leaving 12 bases between them. CDR3 sequence: CASSSRSGPPLHF. The CDR3 coding sequence is TGTGCCAGCAGCTCCCGTTCGGGTCCACCCCTCCACTTT.

This clonotype was found a few times. This sequence joins TRBV20-1 and TRBJ2-2, with TRBD2 as a possible D gene (6 bases). Trimming cost V 7 bases and J 4 bases, with 16 bases left between them. This CDR3 spans 14 amino acids. From germline, CDR1 is DFQATT and CDR2 SNEGSKA (reference sequence). The CDR3 loop reads CSVQRAPFTGELFF. The CDR3, as DNA: TGCAGTGTACAGCGGGCCCCATTCACCGGGGAGCTGTTTTTT.

The CDR3 nucleotides are TGCAGTGCTTCCGACCCAGCGGACCAGTCTGACTATGGCTACACCTTC. This gives the protein CSASDPADQSDYGYTF. The V and J genes are TRBV20-1 and TRBJ1-2, with unresolved D. This CDR3 comprises 16 residues. The V and J ends lost 5 bases and 3 bases respectively, with 22 bases between them. In germline, CDR1 is DFQATT, CDR2 SNEGSKA (reference sequence).

This clonotype turned up a few times. This chain links TRBV28 with TRBJ1-5; D is possibly TRBD1 (5 bases). Between the trimmed V and J ends, which lost 4 bases and 6 bases, there was a span of 13 bases. The CDR3 totals 14 residues. Germline V gene lookup returns CDR1 MDHEN and CDR2 SYDVKM. DNA of the CDR3: TGTGCCAGCAGTTATCGGGACCGGCCTCAGCCCCAGCATTTT. Translating gives CASSYRDRPQPQHF.

V usage is TRBV15 and J usage is TRBJ2-3; D ambiguous. Germline CDR1 LNHNV, CDR2 YYDKDF (reference sequence). V dropped 3 bases and J dropped 0 bases, with 10 bases sitting between them. This CDR3 is 15 amino acids long. The CDR3 nucleotides are TGTGCCACCAGCAGGACACCCGCTAGCACAGATACGCAGTATTTT. Translated: CATSRTPASTDTQYF.

The chain joins TRBV7-2 to TRBJ2-1, with D hard to call. Germline V gives CDR1 SGHTA, CDR2 FQGNSA. Trimming stripped 3 bases from V and 8 bases from J, with 5 bases between. The CDR3 is 11 amino acids. In DNA form, the CDR3 reads TGTGCCAGCAGCTTTGGGTATGAGCAGTTCTTC. This translates into CASSFGYEQFF.